This TCR beta chain was observed in a study of blood T cell repertoires in COVID-19. CDR3 length: 12 amino acids. Looked up from germline, CDR1 is SNHLY and CDR2 is FYNNEI. Trimming cost V 5 bases and J 2 bases, with 6 bases left between them. Clones were sequenced by immunoSEQ multiplex PCR, and TCRdb holds only the in-frame ones, with some missing. Seen here are roughly 250,000 clones, around 90% observed once, and the top ten hold 6% to 9%. The rearrangement uses TRBV2 and TRBJ1-2; D uncertain. Sequencing was carried out using peripheral blood. The receptor comes from a man aged 60 to 69 who had recovered from COVID-19. Written as DNA, the CDR3 is TGTGCCAGCAGTTTATCCAACTATGGCTACACCTTC. As protein: CASSLSNYGYTF.